This paragraph covers one T cell receptor (beta chain) sequence. Antigen unknown. PCR amplification relied on 60 Vbeta primers (plus 13 Jbeta primers). TCRdb keeps only in-frame clones here, not all; method: immunoSEQ multiplex PCR. The table lists 200,000 to 250,000 clones, about 80% of them singletons. This cohort consisted of healthy bone marrow donors. The data originate from a study of cytomegalovirus exposure and HLA in healthy donors. The study, taken as a whole, reports: It was approximately 170 TCR beta chains that were listed as cytomegalovirus-associated. A prior analysis recorded that most TCR beta V segments were productive about 87% or about 30% of the time.

The source material was PBMCs. The sequence was collected from a woman aged 55-70 years in good health and CMV-seropositive.

The CDR3 region has the DNA TGCGCCAGCAGTTGGGGGACTCCCGGCGAAGAGACCCAGTACTTC. It specifies CASSWGTPGEETQYF. The chain employs TRBV10-1 and TRBJ2-5; tentatively, D is TRBD2 (6 bases). Germline assignment: CDR1 WNHNN and CDR2 SYGVQD (reference sequence). This CDR3 has 15 residues. V was clipped by 5 bases and J by 3 bases, with 16 bases between them.